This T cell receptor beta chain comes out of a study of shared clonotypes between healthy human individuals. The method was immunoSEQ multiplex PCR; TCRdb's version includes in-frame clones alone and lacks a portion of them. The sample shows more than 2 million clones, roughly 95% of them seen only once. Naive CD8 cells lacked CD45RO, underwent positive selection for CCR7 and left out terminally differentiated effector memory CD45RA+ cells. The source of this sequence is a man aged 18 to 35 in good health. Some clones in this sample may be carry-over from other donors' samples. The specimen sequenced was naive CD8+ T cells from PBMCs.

The CDR3 sequence: CASSVGWELFF. In nucleotides, the CDR3 is TGTGCCAGCAGCGTAGGATGGGAGCTGTTTTTT. The chain employs TRBV9 and TRBJ2-2; the D is unclear. The V and J ends lost 0 bases and 9 bases respectively, with 3 bases between them. CDR1 is SGDLS and CDR2 is YYNGEE in the germline V gene. This CDR3 contains 11 residues.